The 19 T cell receptor beta chains listed next were all sequenced from one sample in a study of vaccination effects on CD4 cells after COVID-19. Their cognate antigens are unknown. Only in-frame clones appear in the TCRdb table, and some are missing; sequencing was by immunoSEQ multiplex PCR. There are 20,000 to 30,000 clones in the sample; less than 80% occur only once, and roughly 3.5% lies in the top ten. Antigen-specific CD4+ T cells were expanded (with viral peptide pools) by the ViraFEST assay ahead of sequencing. Culturing for nine to ten days preceded CD4+ T cell isolation. None of the vaccinated had previously contracted SARS-CoV-2, and their nucleocapsid antibodies tested negative. The sequences come from CD4+ T cells from PBMCs cultured with SARS-CoV-2 spike peptides, collected before COVID-19 vaccination. The receptors derive from a human donor who received a COVID-19 vaccine.

The V call is TRBV6-5, the J call TRBJ2-7; D is unresolved. The CDR3 extends over 14 amino acids. The V end was cut by 2 bases, the J end by 0 bases, with 8 bases between. Germline-derived CDR1 and CDR2 are MNHEY and SVGAGI. The DNA of the CDR3 is TGTGCCAGCAGTTACGCTCATGGCTCCTACGAGCAGTACTTC. Protein product: CASSYAHGSYEQYF.

V is TRBV27 and J is TRBJ2-3; perhaps D is TRBD1 or TRBD2 (6 bases each). Germline lookup yields CDR1 MNHEY and CDR2 SMNVEV (reference sequence). V lost 6 bases and J 2 bases, leaving 15 bases between the germline ends. The CDR3 covers 15 residues. The CDR3 DNA reads TGTGCCAGCAGGGGGGGCGGGACCCACACAGATACGCAGTATTTT. Its protein product is CASRGGGTHTDTQYF.

The rearrangement joins TRBV24-1 to TRBJ2-3, with D perhaps TRBD1 (5 bases). V was pared by 0 bases and J by 1 base, with 7 bases between. Germline CDR1 KGHDR, CDR2 SFDVKD. The CDR3 spans 15 residues. CDR3 DNA sequence: TGTGCCACCAGTGATTTGGACAGACGCACAGATACGCAGTATTTT. It translates to CATSDLDRRTDTQYF.

V and J are TRBV7-2 and TRBJ2-7, with TRBD1 as a possible D gene (6 bases). Trimming pared 5 bases from V and 0 bases from J, leaving 14 bases between. This CDR3 contains 15 residues. Germline CDR1 SGHTA, CDR2 FQGNSA. The CDR3 sequence: CASSVGWGPSYEQYF. In DNA form, the CDR3 reads TGTGCCAGCAGCGTCGGTTGGGGGCCCTCCTACGAGCAGTACTTC. Full variable domain (missing parts from reference TRBV7-2 and TRBJ2-7): GAGVSQSPSNKVTEKGKDVELRCDPISGHTALYWYRQSLGQGLEFLIYFQGNSAPDKSGLPSDRFSAERTGGSVSTLTIQRTQQEDSAVYLCASSVGWGPSYEQYFGPGTRLTVT.

The CDR3: CSVGGQSYGYTF. The CDR3 bases are TGCAGCGTTGGAGGTCAGAGCTATGGCTACACCTTC. This chain uses TRBV29-1 with TRBJ1-2; D is unclear. Looked up from germline, CDR1 is SQVTM and CDR2 is ANQGSEA. The CDR3 contains 12 residues. V lost 4 bases to trimming and J lost 4 bases, with 10 bases between them.

The chain carries TRBV12-3 or TRBV12-4 and TRBJ2-5; D not certain. The CDR3 has 13 amino acids. V was clipped by 6 bases and J by 4 bases, with 12 bases between them. CDR3 protein: CASSHLMGETQYF. Written as DNA, the CDR3 is TGTGCCAGCAGCCACCTCATGGGAGAGACCCAGTACTTC.

The chain is built from TRBV5-1 and TRBJ2-7; a possible D gene is TRBD2 (5 bases). CDR3 size: 16 residues. The germline V and J ends were trimmed by 4 bases and 3 bases, with 20 bases remaining between them. The germline V gene has CDR1 SGHRS and CDR2 YFSETQ. The CDR3 is CASSPLGVAGYYEQYF. The DNA for the CDR3 is TGCGCCAGCAGCCCCCTTGGGGTGGCGGGTTACTACGAGCAGTACTTC.

The table lists this clone with a few counts. The V call is TRBV5-1, the J call TRBJ2-5; a weak D match, TRBD2 (7 bases). V dropped 2 bases and J dropped 2 bases, with 13 bases sitting between them. The germline gives CDR1 SGHRS, CDR2 YFSETQ. CDR3 length: 15 residues. CDR3 DNA sequence: TGCGCCAGCAGCTTAAAACAGGGAGGGCAAGAGACCCAGTACTTC. Residues: CASSLKQGGQETQYF.

This chain uses TRBV7-6 with TRBJ2-3, with TRBD2 identical over 10 bases. The CDR3 spans 15 residues. Germline V gene sequence: CDR1 SGHVS, CDR2 FNYEAQ. Unmatched junction bases numbered 7, after V lost 6 bases and J lost 4 bases. CDR3: CASSPSGSGADTQYF. CDR3 nucleotide sequence: TGTGCCAGCAGTCCTAGCGGGAGCGGGGCAGATACGCAGTATTTT.

This chain connects TRBV5-1 to TRBJ1-2; TRBD1 might be the D (6 bases). Germline CDR1 reads SGHRS; CDR2 reads YFSETQ. V gave up 3 bases and J gave up 6 bases, with 12 bases separating them. The CDR3 is 13 residues long. The CDR3 spells CASSSQGYNGYTF. The CDR3 nucleotides read TGCGCCAGCAGCTCACAGGGTTATAATGGCTACACCTTC.

The table lists this clone with a count of one. J is TRBJ2-2 and V is TRBV30, with D perhaps matching TRBD2 (6 bases). Looked up from germline, CDR1 is GTSNPN and CDR2 is SVGIG (reference sequence). The CDR3 length is 13 residues. Trimming cost V 5 bases and J 1 base, with 8 bases left between them. DNA for the CDR3: TGTGCCTGGTGGGGGGTGAACACCGGGGAGCTGTTTTTT. Amino acids: CAWWGVNTGELFF. The variable domain in full, completed from reference TRBV30 and TRBJ2-2, reads SQTIHQWPATLVQPVGSPLSLECTVEGTSNPNLYWYRQAAGRGLQLLFYSVGIGQISSEVPQNLSASRPQDRQFILSSKKLLLSDSGFYLCAWWGVNTGELFFGEGSRLTVL.

This clone was found once. The chain links TRBV20-1 to TRBJ2-3, with a weak D call TRBD2 (5 bases). The CDR3 loop spans 14 amino acids. From germline, CDR1 is DFQATT and CDR2 SNEGSKA (reference sequence). The V and J ends lost 3 bases and 0 bases respectively, with 10 bases between them. This CDR3 reads CSASIWTSTDTQYF. The CDR3 bases are TGCAGTGCTAGTATCTGGACTAGCACAGATACGCAGTATTTT.

The V and J genes are TRBV5-6 and TRBJ2-5; D ambiguous. Germline V gene sequence: CDR1 SGHDT, CDR2 YYEEEE. V gave up 1 base and J gave up 2 bases, with 9 bases separating them. This CDR3 is 14 amino acids long. CDR3 residues: CASSLRTAQETQYF. The CDR3 nucleotides read TGTGCCAGCAGCTTGAGGACGGCTCAAGAGACCCAGTACTTC. Complete variable domain (other parts from reference TRBV5-6 and TRBJ2-5): DAGVTQSPTHLIKTRGQQVTLRCSPKSGHDTVSWYQQALGQGPQFIFQYYEEEERQRGNFPDRFSGHQFPNYSSELNVNALLLGDSALYLCASSLRTAQETQYFGPGTRLLVL.

CDR3 region: CATSGPTGRGDSGNTIYF. CDR3 in DNA: TGTGCCACCAGTGGTCCTACAGGCCGTGGGGACTCTGGAAACACCATATATTTT. This chain connects TRBV24-1 to TRBJ1-3; possible D gene TRBD1, 5 bases. This CDR3 comprises 18 residues. Between the trimmed V and J ends, which lost 5 bases and 0 bases, there was a span of 19 bases. CDR1 is KGHDR, CDR2 SFDVKD, per germline.

The V call is TRBV5-5, the J call TRBJ1-6, with D possibly being TRBD1 (5 bases). The CDR3 runs to 16 residues. Trimming left V 4 bases short and J 2 bases short, with 13 bases between. Per germline, CDR1 SGHKS and CDR2 YYEKEE (reference sequence). For the CDR3, the DNA is TGTGCCAGCAGCGGTGCTGGGGCAACCTATAATTCACCCCTCCACTTT. It codes for CASSGAGATYNSPLHF.

The sample holds one count of this clone. The chain is built from TRBV11-2 and TRBJ2-4; the D is unclear. Germline CDR1 is SGHAT and CDR2 is FQNNGV. CDR3 size: 11 residues. Trimming stripped 0 bases from V and 8 bases from J, with 2 bases between. The CDR3 DNA is TGTGCCAGCAGCTTAGAATACATTCAGTACTTC. It codes for CASSLEYIQYF.

The J gene is TRBJ1-2, the V gene TRBV12-5; TRBD1 is a possible D gene (5 bases). This CDR3 has 13 residues. V lost 6 bases and J 4 bases, leaving 12 bases between the germline ends. Per the germline V gene, CDR1 is LGHNT and CDR2 is FRNRAP. The CDR3 nucleotides are TGTGCTAGTGGCCTCGAGGGGCTCTATGGCTACACCTTC. Translating gives CASGLEGLYGYTF.

This rearrangement joins TRBV10-1 to TRBJ1-5; TRBD1 might be the D (6 bases). Trimming cost V 5 bases and J 0 bases, with 11 bases left between them. CDR1 and CDR2 from the germline V gene are WNHNN and SYGVQD (reference sequence). The CDR3 runs 15 residues. CDR3 loop: CASSRDTDSNQPQHF. In nucleotides, the CDR3 is TGCGCCAGCAGTCGGGACACCGATAGCAATCAGCCCCAGCATTTT.

The chain recombines TRBV3-1 (or the pseudogene TRBV3-2) with TRBJ1-6, with 9 bases that match TRBD1. The length of the CDR3 is 22 residues. Germline lookup yields CDR1 LGHDT and CDR2 YNNKEL (reference sequence). V lost 4 bases and J lost 0; bases outside the gene matches: 19. The CDR3 DNA reads TGTGCCAGCAGCCGAAAATCGGGGGTGGGGACAGGGTTGAGCTCCTATAATTCACCCCTCCACTTT. Encoded protein: CASSRKSGVGTGLSSYNSPLHF.